This T cell receptor beta chain was sequenced in a study of blood T cell repertoires in COVID-19. Study details: The origin of the acute and convalescent COVID-19 samples was the United States, Italy and Spain.

Study processing details: Amplifying reference gene primers gave estimates of nucleated cell counts. Generated by immunoSEQ multiplex PCR, the TCRdb table keeps only in-frame clones and is missing some. The D gene and trimming were derived from the DNA, and the V and J assignments and clone size from that table. This sample yields some 250,000 clones, of which 85% to 90% are seen a single time; about 12% belongs to the top ten. This clone was picked up one time. Losses at the gene ends were 5 bases for V and 0 bases for J; bases not matched to a gene: 7. Germline lookup yields CDR1 SGHTA and CDR2 FQGNSA. The CDR3 has 16 residues. Seattle patient enrollment occurred during active infection, with longitudinal follow-up thereafter.

The source of this sequence is a woman younger than 45 with COVID-19, enrolled during active disease. Sample: peripheral blood. The chain uses TRBV7-2 and TRBJ2-1, with TRBD2 matching over 7 bases. The CDR3 coding sequence is TGTGCCAGCAGCCCCTTTGCTAGCGGCTCCTACAATGAGCAGTTCTTC. Its translation: CASSPFASGSYNEQFF.